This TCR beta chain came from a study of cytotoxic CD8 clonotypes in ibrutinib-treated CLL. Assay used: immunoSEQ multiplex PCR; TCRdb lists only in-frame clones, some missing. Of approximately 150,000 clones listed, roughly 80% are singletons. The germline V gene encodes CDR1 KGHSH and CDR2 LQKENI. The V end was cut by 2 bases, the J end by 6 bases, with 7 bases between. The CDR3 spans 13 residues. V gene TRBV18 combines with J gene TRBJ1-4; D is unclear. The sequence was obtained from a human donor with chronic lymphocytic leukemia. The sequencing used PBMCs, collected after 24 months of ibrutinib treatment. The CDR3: CASSPSTYEKLFF. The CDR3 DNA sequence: TGTGCCAGCTCACCATCGACCTATGAAAAACTGTTTTTT. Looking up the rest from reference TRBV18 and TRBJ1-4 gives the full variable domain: NAGVMQNPRHLVRRRGQEARLRCSPMKGHSHVYWYRQLPEEGLKFMVYLQKENIIDESGMPKERFSAEFPKEGPSILRIQQVVRGDSAAYFCASSPSTYEKLFFGSGTQLSVL.